This TCR beta chain was recovered during a study of cytomegalovirus exposure and HLA in healthy donors. Generated by immunoSEQ multiplex PCR, the TCRdb table keeps only in-frame clones and is missing some. Of over 150,000 clones in the sample, 80% to 90% were seen once. Trimming removed 2 bases at V and 1 base at J, with 8 bases between. CDR3 size: 14 residues. Germline-derived CDR1 and CDR2 are MNHEY and SVGAGI. The receptor's source is a woman under 30 in good health and CMV-seronegative. This chain connects TRBV6-5 to TRBJ1-1; no definite D call. Sequenced sample: PBMCs. The CDR3 DNA is TGTGCCAGCAGTTACGCGTCCAAGAACACTGAAGCTTTCTTT. It yields the protein CASSYASKNTEAFF.